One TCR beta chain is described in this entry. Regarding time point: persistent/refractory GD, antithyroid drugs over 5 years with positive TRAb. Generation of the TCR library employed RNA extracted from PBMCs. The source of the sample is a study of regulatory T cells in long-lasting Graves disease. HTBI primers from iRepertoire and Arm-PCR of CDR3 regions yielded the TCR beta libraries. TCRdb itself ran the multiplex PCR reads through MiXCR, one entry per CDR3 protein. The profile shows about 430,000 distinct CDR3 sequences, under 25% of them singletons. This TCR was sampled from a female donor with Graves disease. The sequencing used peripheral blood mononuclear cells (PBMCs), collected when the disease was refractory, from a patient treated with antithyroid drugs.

CDR3 in amino acids: CATKPSGGTPYEQYF. DNA of the CDR3: TGTGCCACTAAGCCAAGCGGGGGGACCCCCTACGAGCAGTACTTC. The V gene is TRBV10-3, the J gene TRBJ2-7; 9 bases align to TRBD2. J gave up 2 bases and V 10 bases, and 12 bases lay outside the gene matches. Germline-derived CDR1 and CDR2 are ENHRY and SYGVKD. The CDR3 has 15 amino acids.